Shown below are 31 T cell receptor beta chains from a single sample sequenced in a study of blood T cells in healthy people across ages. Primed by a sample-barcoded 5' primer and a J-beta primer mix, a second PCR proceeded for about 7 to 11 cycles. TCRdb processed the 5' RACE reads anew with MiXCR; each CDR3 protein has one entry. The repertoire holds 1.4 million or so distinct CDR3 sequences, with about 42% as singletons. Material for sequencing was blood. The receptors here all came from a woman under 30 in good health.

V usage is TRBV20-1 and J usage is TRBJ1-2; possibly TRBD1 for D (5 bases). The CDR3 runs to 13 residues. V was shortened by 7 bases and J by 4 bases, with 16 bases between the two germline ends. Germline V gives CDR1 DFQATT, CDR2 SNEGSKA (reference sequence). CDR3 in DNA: TGCAGTGTTAGTGAGAAGGGGTCCTATGGCTACACCTTC. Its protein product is CSVSEKGSYGYTF.

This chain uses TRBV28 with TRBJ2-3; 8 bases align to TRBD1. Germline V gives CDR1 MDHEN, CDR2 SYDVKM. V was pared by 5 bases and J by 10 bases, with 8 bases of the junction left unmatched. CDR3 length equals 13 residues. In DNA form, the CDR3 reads TGTGCCAGCAGTGGGGCAGGGGGCGATGCGCAGTATTTT. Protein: CASSGAGGDAQYF.

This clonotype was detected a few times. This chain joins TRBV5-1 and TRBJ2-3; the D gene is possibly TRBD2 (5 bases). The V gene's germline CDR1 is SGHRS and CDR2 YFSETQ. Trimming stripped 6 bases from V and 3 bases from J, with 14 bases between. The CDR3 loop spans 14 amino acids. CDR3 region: CASTQARVTDTQYF. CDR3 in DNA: TGCGCCAGCACTCAGGCGAGGGTGACAGATACGCAGTATTTT.

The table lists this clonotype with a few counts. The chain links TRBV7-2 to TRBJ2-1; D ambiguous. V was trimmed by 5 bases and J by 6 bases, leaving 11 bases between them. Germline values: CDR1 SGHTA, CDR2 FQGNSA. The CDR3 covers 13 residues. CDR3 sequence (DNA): TGTGCCAGCAGCCGGACCCTCAGCAATGAGCAGTTCTTC. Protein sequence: CASSRTLSNEQFF. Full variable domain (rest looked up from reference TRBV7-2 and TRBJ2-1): GAGVSQSPSNKVTEKGKDVELRCDPISGHTALYWYRQSLGQGLEFLIYFQGNSAPDKSGLPSDRFSAERTGGSVSTLTIQRTQQEDSAVYLCASSRTLSNEQFFGPGTRLTVL.

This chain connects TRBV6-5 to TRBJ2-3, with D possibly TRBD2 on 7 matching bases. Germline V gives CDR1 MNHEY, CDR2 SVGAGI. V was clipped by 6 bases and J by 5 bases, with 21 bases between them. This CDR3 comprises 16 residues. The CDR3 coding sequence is TGTGCCAGCAGCCCCGCGGGGGCGGGGGTGGGAGATACGCAGTATTTT. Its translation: CASSPAGAGVGDTQYF.

The DNA for the CDR3 is TGTGCCATCAGTGAGTCGGCAGAGCAGTTCTTC. Encoded protein: CAISESAEQFF. V and J are TRBV10-3 and TRBJ2-1; D gene unclear. Trimming stripped 0 bases from V and 10 bases from J, with 4 bases between. CDR1 ENHRY and CDR2 SYGVKD come from the germline V gene. There are 11 residues in the CDR3.

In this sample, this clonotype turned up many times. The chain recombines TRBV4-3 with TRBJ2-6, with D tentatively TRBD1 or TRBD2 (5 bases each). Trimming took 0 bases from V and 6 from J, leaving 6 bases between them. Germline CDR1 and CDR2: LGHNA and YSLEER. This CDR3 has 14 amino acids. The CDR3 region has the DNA TGCGCCAGCAGCCAAGAGGGGGAGGCCAACGTCCTGACTTTC. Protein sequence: CASSQEGEANVLTF.

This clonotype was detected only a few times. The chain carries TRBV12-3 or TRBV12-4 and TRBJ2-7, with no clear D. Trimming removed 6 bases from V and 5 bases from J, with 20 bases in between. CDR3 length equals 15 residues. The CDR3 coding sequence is TGTGCCAGCAGCCCTCCTCATGGACCAACGGACGAGCAGTACTTC. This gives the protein CASSPPHGPTDEQYF.

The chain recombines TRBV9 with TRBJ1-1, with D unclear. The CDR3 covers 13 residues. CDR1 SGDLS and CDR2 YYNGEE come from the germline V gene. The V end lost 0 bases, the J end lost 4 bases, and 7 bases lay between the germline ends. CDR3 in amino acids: CASSVVVTTEAFF. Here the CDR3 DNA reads TGTGCCAGCAGCGTAGTGGTCACCACTGAAGCTTTCTTT.

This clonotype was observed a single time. The CDR3: CASSVGTEAVEAFF. The CDR3 nucleotides are TGTGCCAGCAGTGTCGGTACGGAGGCAGTTGAAGCTTTCTTT. The chain couples TRBV2 to TRBJ1-1; D is uncertain. Germline loops: CDR1 SNHLY, CDR2 FYNNEI. This CDR3 has 14 residues. The V end was cut by 4 bases, the J end by 7 bases, with 16 bases between.

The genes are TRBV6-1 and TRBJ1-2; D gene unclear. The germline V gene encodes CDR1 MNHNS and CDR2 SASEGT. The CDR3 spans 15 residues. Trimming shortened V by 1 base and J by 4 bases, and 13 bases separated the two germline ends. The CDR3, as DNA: TGTGCCAGCAGTGAAGAGCGTCGACGGAGCTATGGCTACACCTTC. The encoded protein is CASSEERRRSYGYTF.

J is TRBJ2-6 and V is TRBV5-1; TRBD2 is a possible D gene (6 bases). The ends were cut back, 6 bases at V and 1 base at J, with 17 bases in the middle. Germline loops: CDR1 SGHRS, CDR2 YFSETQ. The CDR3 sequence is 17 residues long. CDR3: CASTSTSPQSGANVLTF. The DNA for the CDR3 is TGCGCCAGCACCTCGACTAGTCCCCAATCTGGGGCCAACGTCCTGACTTTC. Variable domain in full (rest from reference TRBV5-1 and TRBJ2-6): KAGVTQTPRYLIKTRGQQVTLSCSPISGHRSVSWYQQTPGQGLQFLFEYFSETQRNKGNFPGRFSGRQFSNSRSEMNVSTLELGDSALYLCASTSTSPQSGANVLTFGAGSRLTVL.

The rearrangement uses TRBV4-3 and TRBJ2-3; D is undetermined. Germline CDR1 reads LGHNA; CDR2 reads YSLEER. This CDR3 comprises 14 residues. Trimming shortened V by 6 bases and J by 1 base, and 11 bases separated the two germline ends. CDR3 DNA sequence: TGCGCCAGCAGTCGCAGTGTGGGCACAGATACGCAGTATTTT. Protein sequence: CASSRSVGTDTQYF.

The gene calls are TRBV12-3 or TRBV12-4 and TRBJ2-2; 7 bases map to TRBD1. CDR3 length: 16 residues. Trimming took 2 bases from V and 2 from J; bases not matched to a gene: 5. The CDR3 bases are TGTGCCAGCAGTTTAACGACAGGGCCTAACACCGGGGAGCTGTTTTTT. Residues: CASSLTTGPNTGELFF.

CDR3 nucleotides: TGTGCTAGTGGACCGGGACAGGCGAGGGGTGGCTACACCTTC. It translates to CASGPGQARGGYTF. The rearrangement uses TRBV12-5 and TRBJ1-2; TRBD1 matches 8 bases. There are 14 residues in the CDR3. The germline CDR1 and CDR2 sequences are LGHNT and FRNRAP. Trimming at V came to 6 bases and at J to 7 bases, leaving 10 bases not matched to a gene.

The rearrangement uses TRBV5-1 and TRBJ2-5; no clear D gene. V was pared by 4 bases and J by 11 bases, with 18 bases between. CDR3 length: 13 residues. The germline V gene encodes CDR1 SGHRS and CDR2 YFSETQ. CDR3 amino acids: CASSVDAYNEQYF. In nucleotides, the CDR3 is TGCGCCAGCAGCGTCGACGCATACAATGAGCAGTACTTC.

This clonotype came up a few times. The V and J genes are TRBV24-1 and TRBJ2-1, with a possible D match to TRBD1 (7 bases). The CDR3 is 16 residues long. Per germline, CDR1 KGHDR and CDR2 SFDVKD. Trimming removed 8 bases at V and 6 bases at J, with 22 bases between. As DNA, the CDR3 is TGTGCCACCACCTTTTCCGCGGGACAGATCCTCAATGAGCAGTTCTTC. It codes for CATTFSAGQILNEQFF.

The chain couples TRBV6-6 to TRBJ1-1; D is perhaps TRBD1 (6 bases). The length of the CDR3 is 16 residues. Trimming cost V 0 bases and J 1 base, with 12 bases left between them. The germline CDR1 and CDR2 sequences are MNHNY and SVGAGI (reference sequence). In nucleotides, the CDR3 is TGTGCCAGCAGTTACTCTCTCCCGACAGGGAACACTGAAGCTTTCTTT. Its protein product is CASSYSLPTGNTEAFF.

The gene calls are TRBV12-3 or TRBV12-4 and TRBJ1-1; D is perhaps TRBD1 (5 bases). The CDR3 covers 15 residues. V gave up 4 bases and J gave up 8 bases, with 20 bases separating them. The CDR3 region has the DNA TGTGCCAGCAGTTCCCCTGACAGATCCTTAACCGAAGCTTTCTTT. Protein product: CASSSPDRSLTEAFF.

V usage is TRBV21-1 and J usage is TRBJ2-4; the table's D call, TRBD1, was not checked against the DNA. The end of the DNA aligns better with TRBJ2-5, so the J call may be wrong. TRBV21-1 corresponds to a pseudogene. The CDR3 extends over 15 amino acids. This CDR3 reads CASSDATGGAETQYF. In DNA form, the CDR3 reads TGTGCCAGCAGCGACGCGACAGGGGGAGCAGAGACCCAGTACTTC.

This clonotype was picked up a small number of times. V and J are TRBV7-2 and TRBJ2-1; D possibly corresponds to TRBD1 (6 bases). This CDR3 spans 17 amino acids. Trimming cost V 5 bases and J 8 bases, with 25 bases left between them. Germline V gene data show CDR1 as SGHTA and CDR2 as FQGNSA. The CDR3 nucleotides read TGTGCCAGCAGCCTAACTATCCCTTCGACAGGCCCGCATGAGCAGTTCTTC. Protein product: CASSLTIPSTGPHEQFF. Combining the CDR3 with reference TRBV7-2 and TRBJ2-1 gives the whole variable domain GAGVSQSPSNKVTEKGKDVELRCDPISGHTALYWYRQSLGQGLEFLIYFQGNSAPDKSGLPSDRFSAERTGGSVSTLTIQRTQQEDSAVYLCASSLTIPSTGPHEQFFGPGTRLTVL.

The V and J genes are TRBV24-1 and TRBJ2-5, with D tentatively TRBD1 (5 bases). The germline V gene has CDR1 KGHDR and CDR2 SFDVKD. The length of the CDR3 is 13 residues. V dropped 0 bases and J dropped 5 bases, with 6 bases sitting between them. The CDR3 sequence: CATSDLQGETQYF. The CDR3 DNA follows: TGTGCCACCAGTGATTTGCAGGGTGAGACCCAGTACTTC.

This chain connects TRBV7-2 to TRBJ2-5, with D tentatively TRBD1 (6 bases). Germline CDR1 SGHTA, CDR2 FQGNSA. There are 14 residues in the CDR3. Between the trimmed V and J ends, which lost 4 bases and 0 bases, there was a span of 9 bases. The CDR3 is CASSSSGDQETQYF. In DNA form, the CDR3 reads TGTGCCAGCAGCTCCTCAGGGGACCAAGAGACCCAGTACTTC. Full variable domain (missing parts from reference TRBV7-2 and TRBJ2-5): GAGVSQSPSNKVTEKGKDVELRCDPISGHTALYWYRQSLGQGLEFLIYFQGNSAPDKSGLPSDRFSAERTGGSVSTLTIQRTQQEDSAVYLCASSSSGDQETQYFGPGTRLLVL.

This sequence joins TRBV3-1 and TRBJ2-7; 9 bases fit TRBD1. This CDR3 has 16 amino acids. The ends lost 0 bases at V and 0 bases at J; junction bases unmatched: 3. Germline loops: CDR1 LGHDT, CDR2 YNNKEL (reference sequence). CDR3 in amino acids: CASSQEETGGSYEQYF. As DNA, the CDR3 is TGTGCCAGCAGCCAAGAAGAGACAGGGGGCTCCTACGAGCAGTACTTC.

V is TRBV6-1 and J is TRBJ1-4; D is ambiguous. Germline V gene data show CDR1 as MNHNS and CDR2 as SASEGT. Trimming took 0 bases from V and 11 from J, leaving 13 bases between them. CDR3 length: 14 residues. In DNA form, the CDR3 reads TGTGCCAGCAGTGAAGCTGTGAAGGTGGGGAAACTGTTTTTT. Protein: CASSEAVKVGKLFF.

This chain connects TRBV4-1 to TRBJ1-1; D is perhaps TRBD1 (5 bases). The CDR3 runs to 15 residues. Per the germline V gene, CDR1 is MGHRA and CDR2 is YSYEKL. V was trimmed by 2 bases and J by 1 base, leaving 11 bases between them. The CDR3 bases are TGCGCCAGCAGCCAACCGTCGGGGGGGAACACTGAAGCTTTCTTT. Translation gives CASSQPSGGNTEAFF.

The CDR3 loop is CSARDRDQETQYF. CDR3 bases: TGCAGTGCTAGGGATAGAGACCAAGAGACCCAGTACTTC. This sequence joins TRBV20-1 and TRBJ2-5; D remains ambiguous. Germline-derived CDR1 and CDR2 are DFQATT and SNEGSKA (reference sequence). With 3 bases removed from V and 0 bases from J, the gap between germline ends came to 8 bases. The CDR3 spans 13 residues.

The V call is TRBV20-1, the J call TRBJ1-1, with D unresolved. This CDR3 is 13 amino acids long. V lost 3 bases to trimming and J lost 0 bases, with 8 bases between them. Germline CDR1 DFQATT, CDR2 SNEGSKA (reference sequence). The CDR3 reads CSAREALNTEAFF. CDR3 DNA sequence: TGCAGTGCTAGGGAAGCCCTGAACACTGAAGCTTTCTTT.

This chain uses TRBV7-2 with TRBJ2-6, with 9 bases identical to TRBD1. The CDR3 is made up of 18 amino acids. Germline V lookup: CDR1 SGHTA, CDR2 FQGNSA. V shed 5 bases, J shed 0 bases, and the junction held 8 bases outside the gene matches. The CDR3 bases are TGTGCCAGCAGCGTAAGGACAGGGGTCCTCTCTGGGGCCAACGTCCTGACTTTC. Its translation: CASSVRTGVLSGANVLTF.

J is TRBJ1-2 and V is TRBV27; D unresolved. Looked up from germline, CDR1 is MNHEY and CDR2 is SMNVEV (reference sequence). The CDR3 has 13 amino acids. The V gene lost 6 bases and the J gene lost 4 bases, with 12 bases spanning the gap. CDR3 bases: TGTGCCAGCAGGTTTACTAGCGGCTATGGCTACACCTTC. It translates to CASRFTSGYGYTF.

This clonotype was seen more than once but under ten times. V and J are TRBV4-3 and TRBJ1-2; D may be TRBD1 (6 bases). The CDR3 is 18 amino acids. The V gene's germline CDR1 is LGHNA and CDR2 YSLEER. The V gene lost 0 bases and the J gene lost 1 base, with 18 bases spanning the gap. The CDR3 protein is CASSQDLGRGLLNYGYTF. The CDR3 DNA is TGCGCCAGCAGCCAAGATTTAGGCAGGGGCCTACTTAACTATGGCTACACCTTC.